Each of the 5 T cell receptor beta chains below was sequenced from the same sample in a study of cytomegalovirus exposure and HLA in healthy donors. Primers included in the PCR were 60 Vbeta and 13 Jbeta primers. The table came from immunoSEQ multiplex PCR; TCRdb's copy has only in-frame clones and leaves some out. In the table there are around 150,000 clones, just over 75% of which are singletons. The material sequenced was PBMCs. These receptors originate from a middle-aged woman in good health and CMV-seronegative.

The chain joins TRBV6-1 to TRBJ2-3, with D possibly matching TRBD2 (6 bases). This CDR3 has 16 amino acids. Trimming left V 3 bases short and J 3 bases short, with 16 bases between. The germline V gene encodes CDR1 MNHNS and CDR2 SASEGT. The CDR3 spells CASSDLAEKPTDTQYF. The CDR3 DNA sequence: TGTGCCAGCAGTGATTTAGCGGAAAAACCTACAGATACGCAGTATTTT.

This clone was detected only a few times. The chain joins TRBV2 to TRBJ1-6; D is ambiguous. V lost 8 bases and J lost 7, with 18 bases in between. CDR3 size: 15 residues. CDR1 SNHLY and CDR2 FYNNEI come from the germline V gene. CDR3 protein: CASVLSRTQNSPLHF. The CDR3 bases are TGTGCCAGCGTCCTGAGCCGAACTCAAAATTCACCCCTCCACTTT.

In its sample, this clone was seen once. The rearrangement links TRBV5-1 to TRBJ1-2; 7 bases are shared with TRBD1. The germline gives CDR1 SGHRS, CDR2 YFSETQ. This CDR3 spans 14 amino acids. With V trimmed by 2 bases and J by 8 bases, 9 bases remained unmatched. The chain's CDR3 is CASSLLQGSAGYTF. CDR3 DNA: TGCGCCAGCAGCTTATTACAGGGGTCGGCGGGCTACACCTTC.

The chain employs TRBV6-1 and TRBJ2-7; 7 positions match TRBD1. Germline V gene sequence: CDR1 MNHNS, CDR2 SASEGT. The CDR3 sequence is 14 residues long. J was trimmed by 2 bases and V by 7 bases; bases with no gene match: 8. The CDR3 is CASTRQGAAYEQYF. The CDR3 region has the DNA TGTGCCAGCACCAGACAGGGTGCGGCCTACGAGCAGTACTTC.

Notes on this clone: A read error may produce the germline difference seen at one junction end. The rearrangement joins TRBV7-7 to TRBJ2-5; 13 bases fit TRBD2. Germline V gives CDR1 SSHAT, CDR2 FNYEAQ (reference sequence). The length of the CDR3 is 17 residues. Here the CDR3 DNA reads TGTGCTAGCAGCCCCTGGACTAGCGGGAGCGGGGATGAGACCCAGTACTTC. It translates to CASSPWTSGSGDETQYF.